This TCR beta chain was sequenced during a study of immune cell composition in non-small cell lung cancer. Study-wide background: Tumours were mainly lung adenocarcinoma or squamous cell carcinoma.

Profiled with immunoSEQ multiplex PCR; TCRdb holds only in-frame clones, not every one. In the table there are about 1,500 clones, around 80% of which are singletons. General study results and limits: Squamous lung tumours showed higher top 10 clone scores and clonality than adenocarcinomas. Clones >0.5% enriched in tumour were rarer in adenocarcinoma (approximately 33%) than squamous (around 75%).

Germline V gene data show CDR1 as SGHTA and CDR2 as FQGTGA. Trimming removed 5 bases at V and 1 base at J, with 10 bases between. The CDR3 runs to 14 residues. A remark on this clone: Antigen unknown.

The chain couples TRBV7-3 to TRBJ2-3, with D possibly TRBD1 on 5 matching bases. The sample taken for sequencing was lung tumor tissue. The TCR was taken from a human donor with non-small cell lung cancer. The CDR3, as DNA: TGTGCCAGCAGCCCTATGACAGGCACAGATACGCAGTATTTT. As protein: CASSPMTGTDTQYF.